These 32 T cell receptor beta chains originate from one sample sequenced in a study of shared T cell receptors in the human thymus. TCRdb keeps only in-frame clones here, not all; method: immunoSEQ multiplex PCR. The repertoire holds approximately 490,000 clones, 75% to 80% seen once, with about 0.013% in the top ten. These data were also reused for a study on human thymus T cells.

The sequenced material came from thymocytes. The receptors come from a boy under two years old with a congenital heart defect.

This sequence joins TRBV2 and TRBJ2-3; 8 bases match TRBD2. This CDR3 is built from 14 residues. The J segment lost 0 bases and the V segment lost 11 bases, leaving 7 bases of the junction unmatched. In germline, CDR1 is SNHLY, CDR2 FYNNEI. In nucleotides, the CDR3 is TGTGCCCGCCGCCTAGCGGGCAGCACAGATACGCAGTATTTT. This translates into CARRLAGSTDTQYF.

This clone occurred once. This rearrangement joins TRBV7-2 to TRBJ2-1; D call uncertain. The CDR3 sequence is 14 residues long. Germline V gene sequence: CDR1 SGHTA, CDR2 FQGNSA. V was cut by 3 bases and J by 8 bases, with 14 bases left in between. Here the CDR3 reads CASSLAPRRDEQFF. The DNA for the CDR3 is TGTGCCAGCAGCTTGGCCCCTAGGCGCGATGAGCAGTTCTTC.

The chain combines TRBV6-6 with TRBJ1-2; a possible D gene is TRBD1 (5 bases). Trimming pared 2 bases from V and 0 bases from J, leaving 7 bases between. The length of the CDR3 is 14 residues. From germline, CDR1 is MNHNY and CDR2 SVGAGI (reference sequence). CDR3 coding DNA: TGTGCCAGCAGTTACCAGGGAACTAACTATGGCTACACCTTC. Amino acids: CASSYQGTNYGYTF.

The chain links TRBV27 to TRBJ2-5; D perhaps matches TRBD2 (6 bases). The CDR3 is 14 residues long. In germline, CDR1 is MNHEY, CDR2 SMNVEV (reference sequence). V was pared by 4 bases and J by 2 bases, with 11 bases between. The DNA of the CDR3 is TGTGCCAGCAGTTCCCGCCGGGGGCAAGAGACCCAGTACTTC. Its translation is CASSSRRGQETQYF.

This clone was counted once. The V and J genes are TRBV4-1 and TRBJ2-7; 7 bases map to TRBD2. The CDR3 length is 15 residues. V shed 3 bases and J 7 bases; nucleotides not matched to a gene: 12. In germline, CDR1 is MGHRA, CDR2 YSYEKL. The CDR3 sequence is CASSQLGREKEEQYF. CDR3 in DNA: TGCGCCAGCAGCCAGCTGGGGCGGGAGAAGGAGGAGCAGTACTTC.

The chain couples TRBV9 to TRBJ1-1, with D possibly matching TRBD1 (5 bases). The CDR3 extends over 16 amino acids. The V end lost 0 bases, the J end lost 0 bases, and 12 bases lay between the germline ends. From germline, CDR1 is SGDLS and CDR2 YYNGEE. CDR3 residues: CASSVAVEGLNTEAFF. In nucleotides, the CDR3 is TGTGCCAGCAGCGTAGCGGTGGAGGGACTGAACACTGAAGCTTTCTTT. The full variable domain, rest sourced from reference TRBV9 and TRBJ1-1, is DSGVTQTPKHLITATGQRVTLRCSPRSGDLSVYWYQQSLDQGLQFLIQYYNGEERAKGNILERFSAQQFPDLHSELNLSSLELGDSALYFCASSVAVEGLNTEAFFGQGTRLTVV.

This clone has just a few counts. This rearrangement joins TRBV11-2 to TRBJ2-4, with 10 bases fitting TRBD1. This CDR3 is built from 15 residues. The germline CDR1 and CDR2 sequences are SGHAT and FQNNGV. J lost 5 bases, V lost 5 bases, and 6 bases had no gene match. CDR3 bases: TGTGCCAGCAGCCCCCCGGGGACAGGGGAAAACATTCAGTACTTC. Translated, it gives CASSPPGTGENIQYF.

The chain has TRBV28 and TRBJ2-6; 9 bases map to TRBD1. The V and J ends lost 8 bases and 1 base, in that order; junction bases with no gene match: 9. This CDR3 is built from 17 residues. CDR1 is MDHEN and CDR2 is SYDVKM in the germline V gene. CDR3 DNA: TGTGCCAGCTCATCCGGGACAGGGAATTCTGGGGCCAACGTCCTGACTTTC. It yields the protein CASSSGTGNSGANVLTF.

This clone was seen a few times. V and J are TRBV15 and TRBJ2-5; D not resolved. CDR1 LNHNV and CDR2 YYDKDF come from the germline V gene (reference sequence). CDR3 size: 15 residues. V dropped 0 bases and J dropped 4 bases, with 12 bases sitting between them. The CDR3 loop reads CATSRDRSQSETQYF. CDR3 bases: TGTGCCACCAGCAGAGATCGGTCACAGTCAGAGACCCAGTACTTC. Full variable domain (rest looked up from reference TRBV15 and TRBJ2-5): DAMVIQNPRYQVTQFGKPVTLSCSQTLNHNVMYWYQQKSSQAPKLLFHYYDKDFNNEADTPDNFQSRRPNTSFCFLDIRSPGLGDTAMYLCATSRDRSQSETQYFGPGTRLLVL.

This clone occurred once. This chain joins TRBV6-1 and TRBJ2-1; 7 bases are a match to TRBD1. Germline lookup yields CDR1 MNHNS and CDR2 SASEGT. This CDR3 is 15 amino acids long. The V segment lost 6 bases and the J segment 0 bases; nucleotides outside the gene matches: 5. In DNA, the CDR3 is TGTGCCAGCAGCTCAGGGGGAAGCTCCTACAATGAGCAGTTCTTC. It specifies CASSSGGSSYNEQFF.

The chain uses TRBV28 and TRBJ2-3; the match to TRBD2 covers 9 bases. This CDR3 has 16 residues. Losses at the gene ends were 6 bases for V and 5 bases for J; bases not matched to a gene: 12. Germline V lookup: CDR1 MDHEN, CDR2 SYDVKM. The chain's CDR3 is CASSPRREGVRDTQYF. In nucleotides, the CDR3 is TGTGCCAGCAGCCCCCGGCGGGAGGGCGTCCGAGATACGCAGTATTTT. Supplemented by reference TRBV28 and TRBJ2-3, the full variable domain reads DVKVTQSSRYLVKRTGEKVFLECVQDMDHENMFWYRQDPGLGLRLIYFSYDVKMKEKGDIPEGYSVSREKKERFSLILESASTNQTSMYLCASSPRREGVRDTQYFGPGTRLTVL.

The chain employs TRBV11-2 and TRBJ2-2, with a possible D match to TRBD2 (6 bases). The germline CDR1 and CDR2 sequences are SGHAT and FQNNGV. The CDR3 consists of 19 residues. V lost 7 bases, J lost 4 bases, and 28 bases lay in between. The chain's CDR3 is CASMRGDSPPLPFTGELFF. The CDR3 DNA sequence: TGTGCCAGCATGCGAGGGGACTCCCCTCCCCTCCCCTTCACCGGGGAGCTGTTTTTT.

CDR3 in amino acids: CASSFGAGVKNEQFF. The CDR3, as DNA: TGCGCCAGCAGCTTTGGAGCGGGAGTTAAAAATGAGCAGTTCTTC. The chain combines TRBV5-1 with TRBJ2-1; 8 nucleotides match TRBD2. The germline V gene has CDR1 SGHRS and CDR2 YFSETQ. This CDR3 contains 15 residues. The V gene end was trimmed by 2 bases and the J gene end by 7 bases; junction bases not matched to a gene: 8.

This clone appeared a single time. This chain joins TRBV2 and TRBJ2-1; 7 nucleotides align to TRBD2. The CDR3 sequence is 14 residues long. Looked up from germline, CDR1 is SNHLY and CDR2 is FYNNEI. The trim removed 6 bases at V and 8 bases at J, leaving 10 bases unmatched. CDR3 amino acids: CASRSGMNWDEQFF. The CDR3 DNA reads as TGTGCCAGCAGGAGCGGGATGAACTGGGATGAGCAGTTCTTC.

The rearrangement uses TRBV11-2 and TRBJ1-4; 12 bases fit TRBD1. Germline lookup yields CDR1 SGHAT and CDR2 FQNNGV. CDR3 size: 19 residues. Trimming cost V 4 bases and J 7 bases; bases outside gene matches: 16. This chain's CDR3 is CASSSLVRDRGQRGEKLFF. CDR3 in DNA: TGTGCCAGCAGCTCCTTAGTTCGGGACAGGGGGCAAAGGGGTGAAAAACTGTTTTTT.

The rearrangement joins TRBV4-3 to TRBJ2-1; weak D call: TRBD2 (6 bases). CDR1 and CDR2 (germline): LGHNA, YSLEER. CDR3 length: 15 residues. Deletions cut 5 bases from V and 4 bases from J, with 15 bases between. The CDR3 spells CASSKGLGSYNEQFF. The CDR3 bases are TGCGCCAGCAGCAAGGGACTCGGTTCTTACAATGAGCAGTTCTTC.

The V gene is TRBV4-3, the J gene TRBJ1-5, with D unclear. V was cut by 4 bases and J by 4 bases, with 17 bases left in between. This CDR3 spans 16 amino acids. In germline, CDR1 is LGHNA, CDR2 YSLEER. In nucleotides, the CDR3 is TGCGCCAGCAGCCCTGGTGGAGGGTCCCTTAATCAGCCCCAGCATTTT. Translation: CASSPGGGSLNQPQHF.

The CDR3 loop reads CASSLQNRASGELFF. The CDR3 DNA follows: TGTGCCAGCAGCTTGCAGAACAGGGCCAGCGGGGAGCTGTTTTTT. The chain combines TRBV5-4 with TRBJ2-2; D possibly corresponds to TRBD1 (6 bases). This CDR3 comprises 15 residues. In germline, CDR1 is SGHNT, CDR2 YYREEE (reference sequence). V lost 1 base and J 7 bases, leaving 14 bases between the germline ends.

In its sample, this clone was seen a few times. The chain has TRBV7-3 and TRBJ2-7; TRBD2 agrees at 11 bases. The CDR3 consists of 17 residues. CDR1 SGHTA and CDR2 FQGTGA come from the germline V gene. The junction had 12 bases not matched to a gene; V was cut back by 4 bases and J by 4 bases. The CDR3 DNA follows: TGTGCCAGCAGCTCCCATCCTACTAGCGGGAGCAGGTACGAGCAGTACTTC. Its protein product is CASSSHPTSGSRYEQYF. The full variable domain, its missing parts supplied by reference TRBV7-3 and TRBJ2-7, is GAGVSQTPSNKVTEKGKYVELRCDPISGHTALYWYRQSLGQGPEFLIYFQGTGAADDSGLPNDRFFAVRPEGSVSTLKIQRTERGDSAVYLCASSSHPTSGSRYEQYFGPGTRLTVT.

This chain connects TRBV6-6 to TRBJ2-7; 7 bases fit TRBD1. This CDR3 has 15 residues. The trim removed 4 bases at V and 0 bases at J, leaving 6 bases unmatched. The germline V gene has CDR1 MNHNY and CDR2 SVGAGI (reference sequence). CDR3 loop: CASSSGQRLSYEQYF. The DNA of the CDR3 is TGTGCCAGCAGTTCGGGACAGCGCCTCTCCTACGAGCAGTACTTC.

This clone was counted only a few times. J is TRBJ2-2 and V is TRBV6-4; 8 bases align to TRBD2. Trimming at V came to 7 bases and at J to 3 bases, leaving 13 bases not matched to a gene. This CDR3 is 17 amino acids long. The germline CDR1 and CDR2 sequences are MRHNA and SNTAGT. The CDR3 DNA is TGTGCCAGCAAAATCCTACAGGGAGCGGGGGACACCGGGGAGCTGTTTTTT. Translation: CASKILQGAGDTGELFF.

In its sample, this clone was seen a few times. The chain is built from TRBV7-2 and TRBJ1-2, with a possible D match to TRBD1 (5 bases). Germline-derived CDR1 and CDR2 are SGHTA and FQGNSA. The CDR3 runs 14 residues. V was trimmed by 3 bases and J by 6 bases, leaving 14 bases between them. The CDR3 loop is CASSLAREIDGYTF. CDR3 bases: TGTGCCAGCAGCTTGGCCAGGGAAATTGATGGCTACACCTTC.

This clone was found a few times. V usage is TRBV28 and J usage is TRBJ1-4; 10 nucleotides match TRBD1. V lost 5 bases to trimming and J lost 2 bases; unmatched junction nucleotides: 8. The CDR3 has 17 residues. The germline CDR1 and CDR2 sequences are MDHEN and SYDVKM. The CDR3 coding sequence is TGTGCCAGCAGTCACCGGGACAGGGGTTGTACTAATGAAAAACTGTTTTTT. It specifies CASSHRDRGCTNEKLFF.

The J gene is TRBJ1-5, the V gene TRBV28; 10 bases are a match to TRBD1. This CDR3 region has 15 residues. CDR1 and CDR2 from the germline V gene are MDHEN and SYDVKM. The ends lost 6 bases at V and 4 bases at J; junction bases unmatched: 6. The CDR3 DNA sequence: TGTGCCAGCAGAACCGGGACAGGGGTTAATCAGCCCCAGCATTTT. Translated, it gives CASRTGTGVNQPQHF.

This clone was found once. This chain links TRBV5-6 with TRBJ2-1; 10 bases match TRBD2. CDR3 size: 16 residues. Germline loops: CDR1 SGHDT, CDR2 YYEEEE. Trimming cost V 0 bases and J 7 bases; bases outside gene matches: 7. The CDR3 spells CASSLANLAGENEQFF. DNA of the CDR3: TGTGCCAGCAGCTTGGCCAATCTAGCGGGAGAAAATGAGCAGTTCTTC.

This chain uses TRBV11-2 with TRBJ2-7; 9 bases fit TRBD2. CDR1 and CDR2 (germline): SGHAT, FQNNGV. The V gene end was trimmed by 0 bases and the J gene end by 2 bases; junction bases not matched to a gene: 2. The CDR3 has 15 amino acids. Written as DNA, the CDR3 is TGTGCCAGCAGCTTAGAAGCGGGAGGTACCTACGAGCAGTACTTC. This gives the protein CASSLEAGGTYEQYF. Looking up the rest from reference TRBV11-2 and TRBJ2-7 gives the full variable domain: EAGVAQSPRYKIIEKRQSVAFWCNPISGHATLYWYQQILGQGPKLLIQFQNNGVVDDSQLPKDRFSAERLKGVDSTLKIQPAKLEDSAVYLCASSLEAGGTYEQYFGPGTRLTVT.

The rearrangement uses TRBV5-4 and TRBJ2-6; D uncertain. Trimming cost V 5 bases and J 2 bases, with 5 bases left between them. Per germline, CDR1 SGHNT and CDR2 YYREEE (reference sequence). This CDR3 is built from 13 residues. The CDR3 reads CASSITGANVLTF. As DNA, the CDR3 is TGTGCCAGCAGTATTACTGGGGCCAACGTCCTGACTTTC.

The CDR3 DNA is TGTGCCTGGAGAGGGGGGGTCAATGAGCAGTTCTTC. It translates to CAWRGGVNEQFF. The rearrangement links TRBV30 to TRBJ2-1; D might be TRBD2 (7 bases). Germline V gene lookup returns CDR1 GTSNPN and CDR2 SVGIG (reference sequence). The CDR3 has 12 residues. V dropped 3 bases and J dropped 6 bases, with 9 bases sitting between them.

The chain has TRBV29-1 and TRBJ1-5, with 9 bases matching TRBD1. The CDR3 has 14 residues. J gave up 9 bases and V 8 bases, and 14 bases lay outside the gene matches. Germline V gene sequence: CDR1 SQVTM, CDR2 ANQGSEA. The CDR3 loop reads CSTTGQGRGRPQHF. CDR3 coding DNA: TGCAGCACGACGGGACAGGGTCGGGGGAGGCCCCAGCATTTT.

This clone was recorded only once. The chain combines TRBV6-6 with TRBJ1-2, with a weak D call TRBD1 (5 bases). The germline V and J ends were trimmed by 4 bases and 2 bases, with 8 bases remaining between them. The CDR3 covers 13 residues. Per the germline V gene, CDR1 is MNHNY and CDR2 is SVGAGI (reference sequence). This CDR3 is CASSWRGNYGYTF. In nucleotides, the CDR3 is TGTGCCAGCAGTTGGAGGGGAAACTATGGCTACACCTTC.

The chain carries TRBV15 and TRBJ2-2; TRBD2 matches at 14 bases. The CDR3 is 23 amino acids. The trim removed 1 base at V and 3 bases at J, leaving 19 bases unmatched. CDR1 is LNHNV and CDR2 is YYDKDF in the germline V gene (reference sequence). This CDR3 reads CATSRGQGPGTSGRPPHTGELFF. CDR3 DNA: TGTGCCACCAGCAGAGGACAGGGGCCAGGGACTAGCGGGAGACCGCCCCACACCGGGGAGCTGTTTTTT.

The rearrangement joins TRBV28 to TRBJ1-3; D is perhaps TRBD1 (6 bases). CDR3 length equals 16 residues. Germline V gene lookup returns CDR1 MDHEN and CDR2 SYDVKM. V lost 3 bases and J lost 0, with 12 bases in between. CDR3 nucleotide sequence: TGTGCCAGCAGTTTTGACCCAGGGGACTCTGGAAACACCATATATTTT. Translation gives CASSFDPGDSGNTIYF.